This TCR beta chain originates from a study of beta chain features in type 1 diabetes. Across the whole study: Healthy donors, compared against patients, showed similar age, gender and cell yields.

Trimming took off 1 base at V and 5 bases at J, with 12 bases between the two ends. Germline V CDR1 and CDR2: SGHRS, YFSETQ. This CDR3 is built from 14 residues. Remarks on this clone: As yet, its antigen is unknown.

Each of the CD4+ naive, central memory, regulatory and stem cell-like memory populations was sorted via CD45RO/CCR7/CD25/CD127/CD95/CD27. The sequenced template was cDNA made from the entire isolated RNA. Roughly 3.5 million reads per sample on average were obtained from naive, central memory and regulatory T cell samples. TCRdb's table, derived via immunoSEQ multiplex PCR, lists solely in-frame clones and lacks some. The sample has some 290,000 clones; 20% to 25% are singletons. Study-wide results and limits: Although PCR might favor shorter templates, it would do so equally in patients and controls. Among all four CD4+ subsets, Type 1 diabetes patients had TCRB CDR3s that were moderately but significantly shorter.

This receptor was identified in a woman under 40 with type 1 diabetes. The V call is TRBV5-1, the J call TRBJ1-2; no reliable D call. The specimen was naive CD4+ T cells from blood. The CDR3 DNA reads TGCGCCAGCAGCTTGACCCTAACCGTATATGGCTACACCTTC. The encoded protein is CASSLTLTVYGYTF.